This T cell receptor (beta chain) came from a study of shared clonotypes between healthy human individuals. Study-wide points: Sampling covered blood only; tissue repertoires likely differ. The naive CD4 repertoires of a few donors were compared, and around 5.1% of clonotypes were shared.

Worth noting for this clone: Its specificity is unknown.

Germline V CDR1 and CDR2: MNHEY, SMNVEV (reference sequence). V trimming: 9 bases; J trimming: 7 bases; junction bases outside the gene matches: 10. The CDR3 runs 13 residues. Produced via immunoSEQ multiplex PCR; TCRdb's table is partial and in-frame only. The data hold under 600,000 clones, with roughly 95% observed a single time. The chain employs TRBV27 and TRBJ2-7; TRBD2 matches 9 bases. The sample comprised naive CD4+ T cells sorted from blood. This sample's subset: CD45RA+ positively selected. The TCR comes from a woman aged 25-40 years in good health. The CDR3 DNA is TGTGCCAGGGTAGTAGCGGGAGAGGTTGAGCAGTACTTC. Translation gives CARVVAGEVEQYF.